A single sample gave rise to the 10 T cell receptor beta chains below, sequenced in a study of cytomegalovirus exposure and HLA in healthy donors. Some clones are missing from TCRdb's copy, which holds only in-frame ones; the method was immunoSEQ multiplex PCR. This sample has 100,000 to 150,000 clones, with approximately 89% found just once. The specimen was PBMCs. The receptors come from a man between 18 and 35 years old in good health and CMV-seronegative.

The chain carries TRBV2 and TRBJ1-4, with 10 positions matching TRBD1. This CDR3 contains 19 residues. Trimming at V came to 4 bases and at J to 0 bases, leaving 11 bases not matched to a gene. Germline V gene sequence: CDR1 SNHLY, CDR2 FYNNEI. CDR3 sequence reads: CASSGLGTGEFATNEKLFF. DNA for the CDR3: TGTGCCAGCAGTGGGCTCGGGACAGGGGAATTTGCAACTAATGAAAAACTGTTTTTT.

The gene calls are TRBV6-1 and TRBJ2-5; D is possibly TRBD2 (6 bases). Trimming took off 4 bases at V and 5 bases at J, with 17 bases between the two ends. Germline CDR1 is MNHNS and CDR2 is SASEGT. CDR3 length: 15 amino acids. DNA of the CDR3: TGTGCCAGCAGTGGGCTCGGGAGAGTAAGGGAGACCCAGTACTTC. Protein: CASSGLGRVRETQYF.

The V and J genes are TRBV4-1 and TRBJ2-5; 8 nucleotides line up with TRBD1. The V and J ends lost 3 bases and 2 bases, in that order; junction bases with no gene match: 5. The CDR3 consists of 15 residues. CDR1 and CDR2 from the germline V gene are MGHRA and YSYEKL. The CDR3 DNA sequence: TGCGCCAGCAGCCAGATAAGACAGGGGCAAGAGACCCAGTACTTC. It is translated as CASSQIRQGQETQYF.

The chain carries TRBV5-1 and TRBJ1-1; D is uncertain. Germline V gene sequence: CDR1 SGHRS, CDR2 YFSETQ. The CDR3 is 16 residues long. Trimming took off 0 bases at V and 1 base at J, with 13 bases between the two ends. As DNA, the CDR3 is TGCGCCAGCAGCTTGGGGGCAGGCATCGGGAACACTGAAGCTTTCTTT. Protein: CASSLGAGIGNTEAFF.

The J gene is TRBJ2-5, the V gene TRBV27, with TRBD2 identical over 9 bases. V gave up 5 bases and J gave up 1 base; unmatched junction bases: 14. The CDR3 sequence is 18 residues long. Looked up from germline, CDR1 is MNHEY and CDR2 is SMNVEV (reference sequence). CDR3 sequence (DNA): TGTGCCAGCAGTCCCTCCGCCGCAGCGGGAGGAATCCAAGAGACCCAGTACTTC. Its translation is CASSPSAAAGGIQETQYF.

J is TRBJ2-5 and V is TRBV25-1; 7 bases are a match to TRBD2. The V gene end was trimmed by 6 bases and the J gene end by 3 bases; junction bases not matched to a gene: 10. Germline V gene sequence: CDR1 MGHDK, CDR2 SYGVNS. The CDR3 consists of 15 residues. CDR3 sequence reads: CASSLTYGGKETQYF. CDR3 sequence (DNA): TGTGCCAGCAGCCTAACCTACGGGGGGAAAGAGACCCAGTACTTC.

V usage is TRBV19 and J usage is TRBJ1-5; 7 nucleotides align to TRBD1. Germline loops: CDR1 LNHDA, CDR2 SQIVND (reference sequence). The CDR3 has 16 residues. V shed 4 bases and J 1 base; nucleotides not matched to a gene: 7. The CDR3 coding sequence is TGTGCCAGTAGTACCTACAGGGGAAGGAGCAATCAGCCCCAGCATTTT. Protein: CASSTYRGRSNQPQHF.

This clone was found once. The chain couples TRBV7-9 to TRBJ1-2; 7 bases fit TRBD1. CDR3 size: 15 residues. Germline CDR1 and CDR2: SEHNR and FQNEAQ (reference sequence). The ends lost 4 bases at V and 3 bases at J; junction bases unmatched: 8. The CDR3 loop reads CASSSELGTDYGYTF. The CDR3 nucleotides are TGTGCCAGCAGCTCAGAACTAGGGACAGACTATGGCTACACCTTC. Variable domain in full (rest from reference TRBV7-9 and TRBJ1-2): DTGVSQNPRHKITKRGQNVTFRCDPISEHNRLYWYRQTLGQGPEFLTYFQNEAQLEKSRLLSDRFSAERPKGSFSTLEIQRTEQGDSAMYLCASSSELGTDYGYTFGSGTRLTVV.

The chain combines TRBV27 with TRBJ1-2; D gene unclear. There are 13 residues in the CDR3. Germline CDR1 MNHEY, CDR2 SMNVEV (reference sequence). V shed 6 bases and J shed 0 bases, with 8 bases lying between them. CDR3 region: CASRHPTNYGYTF. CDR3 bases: TGTGCCAGCAGACACCCCACTAACTATGGCTACACCTTC.

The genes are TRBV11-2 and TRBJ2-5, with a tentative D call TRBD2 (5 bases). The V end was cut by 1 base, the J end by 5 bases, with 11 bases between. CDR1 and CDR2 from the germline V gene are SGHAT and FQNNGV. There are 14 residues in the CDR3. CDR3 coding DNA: TGTGCCAGCAGCTTAGGAGGGAGCCGGGAGACCCAGTACTTC. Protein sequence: CASSLGGSRETQYF.